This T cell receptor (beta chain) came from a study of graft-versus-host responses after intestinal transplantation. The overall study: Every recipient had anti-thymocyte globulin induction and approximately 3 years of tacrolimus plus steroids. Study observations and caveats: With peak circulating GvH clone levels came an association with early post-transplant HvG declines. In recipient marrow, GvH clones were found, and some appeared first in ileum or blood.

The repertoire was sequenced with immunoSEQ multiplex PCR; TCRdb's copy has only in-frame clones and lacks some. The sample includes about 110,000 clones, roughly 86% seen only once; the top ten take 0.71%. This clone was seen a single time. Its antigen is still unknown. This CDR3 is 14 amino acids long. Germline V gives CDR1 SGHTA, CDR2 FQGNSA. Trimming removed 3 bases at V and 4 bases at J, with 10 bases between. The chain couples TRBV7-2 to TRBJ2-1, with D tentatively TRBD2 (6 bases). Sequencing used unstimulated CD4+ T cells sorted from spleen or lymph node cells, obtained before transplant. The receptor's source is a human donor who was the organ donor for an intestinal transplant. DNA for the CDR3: TGTGCCAGCAGCTTGGACGGGGGTTACAATGAGCAGTTCTTC. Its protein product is CASSLDGGYNEQFF.